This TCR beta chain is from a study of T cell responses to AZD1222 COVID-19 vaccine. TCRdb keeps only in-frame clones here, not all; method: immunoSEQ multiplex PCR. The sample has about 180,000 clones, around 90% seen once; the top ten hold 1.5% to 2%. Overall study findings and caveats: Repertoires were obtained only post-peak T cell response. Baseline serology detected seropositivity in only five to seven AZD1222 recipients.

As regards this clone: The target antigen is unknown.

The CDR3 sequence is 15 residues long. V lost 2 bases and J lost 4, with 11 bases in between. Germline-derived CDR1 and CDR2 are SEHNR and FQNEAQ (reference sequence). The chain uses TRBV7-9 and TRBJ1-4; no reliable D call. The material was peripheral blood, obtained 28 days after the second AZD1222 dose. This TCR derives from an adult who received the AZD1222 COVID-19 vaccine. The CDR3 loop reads CASSLTGQVNEKLFF. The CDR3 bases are TGTGCCAGCAGCTTAACGGGCCAGGTTAATGAAAAACTGTTTTTT. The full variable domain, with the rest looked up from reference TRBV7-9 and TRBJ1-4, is DTGVSQNPRHKITKRGQNVTFRCDPISEHNRLYWYRQTLGQGPEFLTYFQNEAQLEKSRLLSDRFSAERPKGSFSTLEIQRTEQGDSAMYLCASSLTGQVNEKLFFGSGTQLSVL.